What follows are 30 T cell receptor beta chains derived from one specimen sequenced in a study of blood T cells in healthy people across ages. Sample-barcoded 5' priming and a J-beta primer mix drove a second PCR of roughly 7 to 11 cycles. TCRdb re-called the 5' RACE reads through MiXCR, storing one row per CDR3 protein. The table lists approximately 900,000 distinct CDR3 sequences, about 44% of them singletons. Sequences were obtained from blood. The receptors shown here come from a man younger than 45 in good health.

The V and J genes are TRBV2 and TRBJ2-1; 13 bases line up with TRBD2. This CDR3 is built from 14 residues. J gave up 7 bases and V 8 bases, and 5 bases lay outside the gene matches. Germline V CDR1 and CDR2: SNHLY, FYNNEI. This chain's CDR3 is CASGTSGVINEQFF. The CDR3 DNA is TGTGCCAGCGGGACTAGCGGGGTAATAAATGAGCAGTTCTTC. Full variable domain (rest looked up from reference TRBV2 and TRBJ2-1): EPEVTQTPSHQVTQMGQEVILRCVPISNHLYFYWYRQILGQKVEFLVSFYNNEISEKSEIFDDQFSVERPDGSNFTLKIRSTKLEDSAMYFCASGTSGVINEQFFGPGTRLTVL.

The CDR3 DNA reads as TGTGCCACCGAGGGGGGCTACAATGAGCAGTTCTTC. It yields the protein CATEGGYNEQFF. The chain employs TRBV24-1 and TRBJ2-1; D may be TRBD1 or TRBD2 (6 bases each). The V and J ends lost 9 bases and 3 bases respectively, with 8 bases between them. The CDR3 spans 12 residues. Germline values: CDR1 KGHDR, CDR2 SFDVKD.

The chain employs TRBV2 and TRBJ2-5, with 9 bases matching TRBD1. The CDR3 contains 14 residues. V lost 6 bases and J lost 5; bases outside the gene matches: 7. CDR1 is SNHLY, CDR2 FYNNEI, per germline. The CDR3 sequence is CASRATGGLETQYF. CDR3 DNA: TGTGCCAGCAGAGCCACAGGGGGCTTGGAGACCCAGTACTTC.

The gene calls are TRBV5-1 and TRBJ1-2; possibly TRBD1 for D (6 bases). The CDR3 runs to 14 residues. CDR1 is SGHRS, CDR2 YFSETQ, per germline. Trimming cost V 0 bases and J 8 bases, with 14 bases left between them. DNA for the CDR3: TGCGCCAGCAGCTTGGCCTCGGAGGGGGAAGGCTACACCTTC. It yields the protein CASSLASEGEGYTF.

The CDR3 DNA follows: TGTGCCAGCAGCTTGGTCACAGGGAAACACGAGCAGTACTTC. Translation gives CASSLVTGKHEQYF. The V and J genes are TRBV7-2 and TRBJ2-7, with D maybe TRBD1 (6 bases). The CDR3 extends over 14 amino acids. Germline CDR1 and CDR2: SGHTA and FQGNSA. V lost 3 bases and J lost 5, with 14 bases in between.

This clonotype appeared a few times. The chain couples TRBV29-1 to TRBJ1-1; no clear D gene. The CDR3 totals 12 residues. Trimming removed 6 bases from V and 1 base from J, with 9 bases in between. CDR1 is SQVTM and CDR2 is ANQGSEA in the germline V gene. The CDR3 DNA is TGCAGCGTCCGGGCCGGGAACACTGAAGCTTTCTTT. Amino acid sequence: CSVRAGNTEAFF.

The chain uses TRBV6-2 or TRBV6-3 and TRBJ1-4; 9 nucleotides match TRBD1. Germline values: CDR1 MNHEY, CDR2 SVGEGT. J gave up 0 bases and V 5 bases, and 10 bases lay outside the gene matches. The CDR3 has 18 residues. The CDR3 bases are TGTGCCAGCAGTCCCCCGGGACAGGGACTTGCAACTAATGAAAAACTGTTTTTT. Protein product: CASSPPGQGLATNEKLFF.

This clonotype has ten or more counts. The chain employs TRBV4-1 and TRBJ2-5; 8 bases agree with TRBD1. The CDR3 contains 16 residues. Per the germline V gene, CDR1 is MGHRA and CDR2 is YSYEKL. Unmatched junction bases numbered 11, after V lost 0 bases and J lost 8 bases. The CDR3 protein is CASSQDEGQGSITQYF. The CDR3, as DNA: TGCGCCAGCAGCCAAGATGAAGGACAGGGAAGTATAACCCAGTACTTC.

This clonotype is a singleton in its sample. The chain links TRBV18 to TRBJ2-7; 8 nucleotides line up with TRBD1. Trimming took 10 bases from V and 0 from J; bases not matched to a gene: 8. This CDR3 region has 14 residues. Germline-derived CDR1 and CDR2 are KGHSH and LQKENI. The CDR3 DNA reads as TGTGCCAACTCGTCCGGGACAGGCTCCTACGAGCAGTACTTC. Its protein product is CANSSGTGSYEQYF.

This clonotype was detected only once. The V gene is TRBV28, the J gene TRBJ1-2, with 7 bases lining up with TRBD1. Germline CDR1 reads MDHEN; CDR2 reads SYDVKM. The ends lost 11 bases at V and 8 bases at J; junction bases unmatched: 14. This CDR3 has 13 amino acids. The CDR3 region has the DNA TGTGCCGTAACACCGGGACAGTCTTTCGGCTACACCTTC. It encodes CAVTPGQSFGYTF.

The chain uses TRBV2 and TRBJ1-2; D not resolved. The germline gives CDR1 SNHLY, CDR2 FYNNEI. With 4 bases removed from V and 4 bases from J, the gap between germline ends came to 13 bases. This CDR3 spans 14 amino acids. The CDR3 DNA follows: TGTGCCAGCAGTGCCGTGGCAGGAAGCTATGGCTACACCTTC. This gives the protein CASSAVAGSYGYTF.

This clonotype came up a few times. The chain is built from TRBV3-1 and TRBJ1-2; D is perhaps TRBD1 (5 bases). V was shortened by 0 bases and J by 4 bases, with 9 bases between the two germline ends. The V gene's germline CDR1 is LGHDT and CDR2 YNNKEL (reference sequence). This CDR3 comprises 14 residues. This chain's CDR3 is CASSQDRQIYGYTF. The CDR3 DNA sequence: TGTGCCAGCAGCCAAGACAGACAGATCTATGGCTACACCTTC.

The chain carries TRBV30 and TRBJ2-3; 7 nucleotides align to TRBD1. J gave up 0 bases and V 5 bases, and 8 bases lay outside the gene matches. The CDR3 spans 15 residues. Per the germline V gene, CDR1 is GTSNPN and CDR2 is SVGIG (reference sequence). This chain's CDR3 is CAWSTGITSTDTQYF. The CDR3 DNA reads TGTGCCTGGTCGACAGGGATTACTAGCACAGATACGCAGTATTTT.

This clonotype was detected a few times. This chain joins TRBV10-3 and TRBJ2-3; 11 positions agree with TRBD2. The junction had 8 bases not matched to a gene; V was cut back by 6 bases and J by 6 bases. The CDR3 covers 15 residues. Germline values: CDR1 ENHRY, CDR2 SYGVKD. The CDR3 loop reads CAIREPGLAEDTQYF. CDR3 nucleotides: TGTGCCATCAGGGAACCGGGACTAGCGGAGGATACGCAGTATTTT.

This chain joins TRBV27 and TRBJ2-1; 10 bases map to TRBD2. The V gene's germline CDR1 is MNHEY and CDR2 SMNVEV (reference sequence). With V trimmed by 8 bases and J by 5 bases, 9 bases remained unmatched. The CDR3 extends over 15 amino acids. The CDR3 nucleotides read TGTGCCAGCGGCTTAGCGGGGGGCCCTAACAATGAGCAGTTCTTC. Amino acids: CASGLAGGPNNEQFF.

The chain couples TRBV20-1 to TRBJ2-3, with 12 positions matching TRBD1. CDR1 is DFQATT, CDR2 SNEGSKA, per germline (reference sequence). V shed 3 bases, J shed 4 bases, and the junction held 5 bases outside the gene matches. The CDR3 spans 15 residues. DNA for the CDR3: TGCAGTGCTAGCGGGACAGGGGGCAACCCAGATACGCAGTATTTT. Its translation is CSASGTGGNPDTQYF.

The chain carries TRBV30 and TRBJ2-4; D call uncertain. The tail of the sequence fits TRBJ2-7 better, so the J call may be wrong. CDR1 is GTSNPN, CDR2 SVGIG, per germline (reference sequence). The CDR3 is 13 amino acids. CDR3 DNA sequence: TGTGCCTGGAGTGTACCTCCCTCCTACGAGCAGTACTTC. This translates into CAWSVPPSYEQYF.

The genes are TRBV12-3 or TRBV12-4 and TRBJ2-5; TRBD2 aligns across 7 bases. This CDR3 has 13 residues. The J segment lost 5 bases and the V segment lost 6 bases, leaving 6 bases of the junction unmatched. CDR3 sequence: CASSQTSYETQYF. CDR3 DNA sequence: TGTGCCAGCAGCCAGACTAGCTACGAGACCCAGTACTTC.

This clonotype turned up a few times. The chain uses TRBV28 and TRBJ1-2, with 7 bases matching TRBD1. The CDR3 consists of 13 residues. The germline CDR1 and CDR2 sequences are MDHEN and SYDVKM. V dropped 7 bases and J dropped 1; count of bases not matched to a gene: 3. CDR3 coding DNA: TGTGCCAGCAATCCAGGGGGTAACTATGGCTACACCTTC. As protein: CASNPGGNYGYTF.

This chain links TRBV10-3 with TRBJ2-1; 8 positions agree with TRBD1. The V gene end was trimmed by 7 bases and the J gene end by 2 bases; junction bases not matched to a gene: 13. Germline V gene lookup returns CDR1 ENHRY and CDR2 SYGVKD. This CDR3 region has 17 residues. Here the CDR3 reads CAINDPTGELPYNEQFF. DNA for the CDR3: TGTGCCATCAACGATCCGACAGGGGAGCTCCCCTACAATGAGCAGTTCTTC.

V and J are TRBV20-1 and TRBJ2-5; no clear D. CDR3 length: 12 amino acids. Looked up from germline, CDR1 is DFQATT and CDR2 is SNEGSKA (reference sequence). The V gene lost 7 bases and the J gene lost 0 bases, with 9 bases spanning the gap. CDR3 sequence (DNA): TGCAGTGTATTACAAGACCAAGAGACCCAGTACTTC. Translating it yields CSVLQDQETQYF.

CDR3: CASSYGGWQETQYF. CDR3 DNA: TGTGCCAGCAGTTACGGGGGCTGGCAAGAGACCCAGTACTTC. The chain joins TRBV6-5 to TRBJ2-5; D may be TRBD1 (6 bases). Trimming left V 2 bases short and J 2 bases short, with 9 bases between. The CDR3 is 14 amino acids. Germline V lookup: CDR1 MNHEY, CDR2 SVGAGI.

The rearrangement uses TRBV2 and TRBJ1-2; D remains unclear. V lost 3 bases to trimming and J lost 4 bases, with 12 bases between them. This CDR3 has 14 amino acids. Looked up from germline, CDR1 is SNHLY and CDR2 is FYNNEI. CDR3 sequence reads: CASSEVRGSYGYTF. The CDR3 region has the DNA TGTGCCAGCAGTGAGGTTCGAGGGAGCTATGGCTACACCTTC.

The V and J genes are TRBV5-1 and TRBJ1-2; D ambiguous. Germline CDR1 and CDR2: SGHRS and YFSETQ. Trimming shortened V by 6 bases and J by 3 bases, and 12 bases separated the two germline ends. There are 13 residues in the CDR3. CDR3 protein: CASTTSEYYGYTF. The CDR3 nucleotides read TGCGCCAGCACCACGTCTGAATACTATGGCTACACCTTC.

The V and J genes are TRBV7-3 and TRBJ2-1, with D tentatively TRBD1 or TRBD2 (5 bases each). Trimming pared 5 bases from V and 7 bases from J, leaving 18 bases between. The germline V gene encodes CDR1 SGHTA and CDR2 FQGTGA. This CDR3 contains 15 residues. The CDR3 spells CASSPNYGAGNEQFF. In DNA, the CDR3 is TGTGCCAGCAGCCCAAACTACGGGGCCGGGAATGAGCAGTTCTTC.

The rearrangement links TRBV3-1 to TRBJ2-1; 7 nucleotides align to TRBD1. The CDR3 runs to 15 residues. Germline values: CDR1 LGHDT, CDR2 YNNKEL (reference sequence). With V trimmed by 3 bases and J by 6 bases, 8 bases remained unmatched. CDR3 sequence (DNA): TGTGCCAGCAGCCAGACAGGGATGCTCGGCAATGAGCAGTTCTTC. Amino acids: CASSQTGMLGNEQFF.

The V and J genes are TRBV20-1 and TRBJ2-3, with 11 bases fitting TRBD2. The CDR3 runs to 14 residues. Germline CDR1 reads DFQATT; CDR2 reads SNEGSKA (reference sequence). With 3 bases clipped from V and 5 bases from J, the junction kept 4 bases outside the gene matches. The CDR3 loop is CSASLAGGLDTQYF. The CDR3 DNA follows: TGCAGTGCTAGCTTAGCGGGGGGGCTAGATACGCAGTATTTT.

This chain uses TRBV4-1 with TRBJ2-5; D is unclear. The DNA end is a closer match to TRBJ2-7, so the J assignment may be wrong. CDR1 MGHRA and CDR2 YSYEKL come from the germline V gene. This CDR3 spans 16 amino acids. The CDR3 coding sequence is TGCGCCAGCAGCCAAGATTTCAAGATTGTCTTTTACGAGCAGTACTTC. Residues: CASSQDFKIVFYEQYF.

For the CDR3, the DNA is TGTGCCAGCAGCCAAGATTTCAGGGTCAGGCCGATTGAGCAGTACTTC. Translating gives CASSQDFRVRPIEQYF. The chain couples TRBV3-1 to TRBJ2-7, with D maybe TRBD1 (5 bases). V was pared by 0 bases and J by 7 bases, with 19 bases between. The V gene's germline CDR1 is LGHDT and CDR2 YNNKEL (reference sequence). CDR3 length: 16 amino acids.

V usage is TRBV6-2 or TRBV6-3 and J usage is TRBJ2-6; D remains ambiguous. The CDR3 has 18 amino acids. Germline values: CDR1 MNHEY, CDR2 SVGEGT. V was shortened by 0 bases and J by 0 bases, with 12 bases between the two germline ends. CDR3 nucleotide sequence: TGTGCCAGCAGTTACTCCGGAGAGCCAAACTCTGGGGCCAACGTCCTGACTTTC. Its protein is CASSYSGEPNSGANVLTF.